Shown below are 27 T cell receptor beta chains from a single sample sequenced in a study of blood T cell repertoires in COVID-19. Libraries were prepared by immunoSEQ multiplex PCR; TCRdb keeps only in-frame clonotypes and omits some of them. The table lists more than 120,000 clones, over 75% of them singletons. Sample: PBMCs or T cells enriched from blood (not recorded which). These receptor sequences come from a man aged 50-59 years in a cohort exposed to, infected with or recovered from COVID-19 (not recorded which).

The V gene is TRBV3-1 (or the pseudogene TRBV3-2), the J gene TRBJ1-3; TRBD1 agrees at 8 bases. CDR1 is LGHDT, CDR2 YNNKEL, per germline (reference sequence). CDR3 size: 15 residues. J gave up 0 bases and V 2 bases, and 0 bases lay outside the gene matches. The chain's CDR3 is CASSQTGGSGNTIYF. In DNA form, the CDR3 reads TGTGCCAGCAGCCAAACAGGGGGCTCTGGAAACACCATATATTTT.

V gene TRBV2 combines with J gene TRBJ2-7; D perhaps matches TRBD1 (5 bases). V dropped 4 bases and J dropped 3 bases, with 10 bases sitting between them. CDR1 is SNHLY, CDR2 FYNNEI, per germline. This CDR3 spans 13 amino acids. CDR3 sequence reads: CASSVDRLYEQYF. The CDR3, as DNA: TGTGCCAGCAGTGTCGACAGACTCTACGAGCAGTACTTC.

The chain is built from TRBV7-9 and TRBJ1-5, with 7 nucleotides matching TRBD1. The CDR3 covers 15 residues. V was pared by 2 bases and J by 4 bases, with 5 bases of the junction left unmatched. The germline V gene has CDR1 SEHNR and CDR2 FQNEAQ (reference sequence). The CDR3: CASSLSEGANQPQHF. In DNA form, the CDR3 reads TGTGCCAGCAGCTTATCGGAGGGGGCAAATCAGCCCCAGCATTTT. Full variable domain (missing parts from reference TRBV7-9 and TRBJ1-5): DTGVSQNPRHKITKRGQNVTFRCDPISEHNRLYWYRQTLGQGPEFLTYFQNEAQLEKSRLLSDRFSAERPKGSFSTLEIQRTEQGDSAMYLCASSLSEGANQPQHFGDGTRLSIL.

The chain links TRBV3-1 (or the pseudogene TRBV3-2) to TRBJ2-7; D call uncertain. The V end lost 7 bases, the J end lost 0 bases, and 10 bases lay between the germline ends. This CDR3 has 13 amino acids. Per germline, CDR1 LGHDT and CDR2 YNNKEL (reference sequence). CDR3 bases: TGTGCCAGCACCTCCGGTTTCTCCTACGAGCAGTACTTC. This translates into CASTSGFSYEQYF.

V gene TRBV29-1 combines with J gene TRBJ1-2, with 7 bases lining up with TRBD1. The CDR3 extends over 14 amino acids. Unmatched junction bases numbered 9, after V lost 3 bases and J lost 5 bases. Germline loops: CDR1 SQVTM, CDR2 ANQGSEA. The CDR3 here is CSVEVGDSEYGYTF. The CDR3 region has the DNA TGCAGCGTTGAGGTAGGGGACAGCGAATATGGCTACACCTTC.

The V and J genes are TRBV9 and TRBJ2-1; D is undetermined. The CDR3 is 15 residues long. V shed 0 bases and J shed 9 bases, with 16 bases lying between them. Germline V CDR1 and CDR2: SGDLS, YYNGEE. The CDR3, as DNA: TGTGCCAGCAGCGTAGATAGCATGACCCTCAGTGAGCAGTTCTTC. Its protein product is CASSVDSMTLSEQFF. The full variable domain, rest sourced from reference TRBV9 and TRBJ2-1, is DSGVTQTPKHLITATGQRVTLRCSPRSGDLSVYWYQQSLDQGLQFLIQYYNGEERAKGNILERFSAQQFPDLHSELNLSSLELGDSALYFCASSVDSMTLSEQFFGPGTRLTVL.

This chain uses TRBV6-5 with TRBJ2-4; D possibly corresponds to TRBD1 (6 bases). The CDR3 sequence is 12 residues long. Trimming removed 8 bases at V and 8 bases at J, with 13 bases between. Germline V gives CDR1 MNHEY, CDR2 SVGAGI. The CDR3 region is CASRSPGDIQYF. The CDR3 DNA reads TGTGCCAGCCGAAGTCCAGGGGACATTCAGTACTTC.

The rearrangement joins TRBV10-2 to TRBJ2-7; possibly TRBD1 for D (6 bases). Trimming took off 8 bases at V and 2 bases at J, with 13 bases between the two ends. This CDR3 is 13 amino acids long. Germline V gives CDR1 WSHSY, CDR2 SAAADI. CDR3 sequence (DNA): TGCGCCAGCGGCCGGGACACCACCTACGAGCAGTACTTC. Residues: CASGRDTTYEQYF.

The chain uses TRBV14 and TRBJ2-7, with TRBD2 matching 9 bases. The germline V gene has CDR1 SGHDN and CDR2 FVKESK. Losses at the gene ends were 3 bases for V and 3 bases for J; bases not matched to a gene: 3. The CDR3 is 14 residues long. The CDR3 loop reads CASSQSSGNYEQYF. Written as DNA, the CDR3 is TGTGCCAGCAGCCAGTCTAGCGGGAACTACGAGCAGTACTTC.

The gene calls are TRBV3-1 (or the pseudogene TRBV3-2) and TRBJ2-7, with TRBD2 as a possible D gene (6 bases). The V end was cut by 0 bases, the J end by 2 bases, with 14 bases between. The CDR3 sequence is 16 residues long. Germline-derived CDR1 and CDR2 are LGHDT and YNNKEL (reference sequence). The CDR3 here is CASSQDLGLRAYEQYF. The CDR3 region has the DNA TGTGCCAGCAGCCAAGATCTGGGACTGCGAGCCTACGAGCAGTACTTC.

This clone was observed a handful of times. The chain combines TRBV2 with TRBJ1-3; 7 positions agree with TRBD1. The CDR3 loop spans 15 amino acids. Germline V gene sequence: CDR1 SNHLY, CDR2 FYNNEI. The ends lost 7 bases at V and 2 bases at J; junction bases unmatched: 8. CDR3: CASTPDRAPGNTIYF. Written as DNA, the CDR3 is TGTGCCAGCACCCCCGACAGGGCCCCTGGAAACACCATATATTTT. Complete variable domain (other parts from reference TRBV2 and TRBJ1-3): EPEVTQTPSHQVTQMGQEVILRCVPISNHLYFYWYRQILGQKVEFLVSFYNNEISEKSEIFDDQFSVERPDGSNFTLKIRSTKLEDSAMYFCASTPDRAPGNTIYFGEGSWLTVV.

The chain links TRBV5-1 to TRBJ2-7; D might be TRBD2 (5 bases). V shed 2 bases and J shed 2 bases, with 8 bases lying between them. Germline V gives CDR1 SGHRS, CDR2 YFSETQ. CDR3 length: 13 residues. The CDR3 bases are TGCGCCAGCAGCTTCGGTAGCGCCTACGAGCAGTACTTC. Its translation is CASSFGSAYEQYF. Supplemented by reference TRBV5-1 and TRBJ2-7, the full variable domain reads KAGVTQTPRYLIKTRGQQVTLSCSPISGHRSVSWYQQTPGQGLQFLFEYFSETQRNKGNFPGRFSGRQFSNSRSEMNVSTLELGDSALYLCASSFGSAYEQYFGPGTRLTVT.

The V and J genes are TRBV20-1 and TRBJ1-1; D call uncertain. V lost 3 bases to trimming and J lost 2 bases, with 10 bases between them. CDR1 and CDR2 (germline): DFQATT, SNEGSKA (reference sequence). The CDR3 totals 13 residues. CDR3 amino acids: CSASQHLNTEAFF. CDR3 nucleotide sequence: TGCAGTGCTAGTCAACATCTTAACACTGAAGCTTTCTTT.

V gene TRBV25-1 combines with J gene TRBJ2-1; D is perhaps TRBD1 (6 bases). Trimming shortened V by 6 bases and J by 0 bases, and 15 bases separated the two germline ends. CDR1 and CDR2 (germline): MGHDK, SYGVNS. The length of the CDR3 is 16 residues. CDR3 protein: CASRGAGDSSYNEQFF. CDR3 coding DNA: TGTGCCAGCAGGGGGGCCGGGGATAGCTCCTACAATGAGCAGTTCTTC.

V usage is TRBV9 and J usage is TRBJ2-7; TRBD1 aligns across 10 bases. The CDR3 loop spans 14 amino acids. Trimming at V came to 3 bases and at J to 2 bases, leaving 2 bases not matched to a gene. The germline gives CDR1 SGDLS, CDR2 YYNGEE. The CDR3 DNA reads as TGTGCCAGCAGCGACGGGACAGGGGCCTACGAGCAGTACTTC. It translates to CASSDGTGAYEQYF.

The chain is built from TRBV19 and TRBJ1-5; the D gene is possibly TRBD1 (5 bases). The CDR3 loop spans 15 amino acids. V was pared by 6 bases and J by 3 bases, with 15 bases between. The germline V gene has CDR1 LNHDA and CDR2 SQIVND (reference sequence). CDR3 nucleotides: TGTGCCAGTAGCGCTGCCGACAGATTCAATCAGCCCCAGCATTTT. It is translated as CASSAADRFNQPQHF.

The V and J genes are TRBV4-1 and TRBJ1-4; the D is unclear. The CDR3 is 15 amino acids. Germline-derived CDR1 and CDR2 are MGHRA and YSYEKL. V lost 1 base, J lost 7 bases, and 13 bases lay in between. For the CDR3, the DNA is TGCGCCAGCAGCCAAGCCTTGCCCGCGGGTGAAAAACTGTTTTTT. It specifies CASSQALPAGEKLFF.

The rearrangement uses TRBV2 and TRBJ2-7, with D perhaps matching TRBD2 (6 bases). Trimming took off 0 bases at V and 6 bases at J, with 18 bases between the two ends. Germline CDR1 is SNHLY and CDR2 is FYNNEI. The CDR3 consists of 16 residues. The CDR3 DNA is TGTGCCAGCAGTGAAGCGCTCGCAGGGCCGGAGGGCGAGCAGTACTTC. Residues: CASSEALAGPEGEQYF.

The chain employs TRBV9 and TRBJ1-1, with 10 bases aligning to TRBD1. CDR3 size: 17 residues. Looked up from germline, CDR1 is SGDLS and CDR2 is YYNGEE. The V gene end was trimmed by 0 bases and the J gene end by 0 bases; junction bases not matched to a gene: 5. This CDR3 is CASSVARDRGVNTEAFF. The CDR3 coding sequence is TGTGCCAGCAGCGTAGCTCGGGACAGGGGCGTGAACACTGAAGCTTTCTTT. The full variable domain, completed using reference TRBV9 and TRBJ1-1, is DSGVTQTPKHLITATGQRVTLRCSPRSGDLSVYWYQQSLDQGLQFLIQYYNGEERAKGNILERFSAQQFPDLHSELNLSSLELGDSALYFCASSVARDRGVNTEAFFGQGTRLTVV.

The chain carries TRBV5-6 and TRBJ2-7; TRBD1 matches at 9 bases. V trimming: 2 bases; J trimming: 5 bases; junction bases outside the gene matches: 14. CDR1 is SGHDT, CDR2 YYEEEE, per germline. CDR3 size: 17 residues. CDR3 nucleotides: TGTGCCAGCAGCTTCAACATAGGACAGGGGAGTGTCCACGAGCAGTACTTC. Translating gives CASSFNIGQGSVHEQYF. The whole variable domain, remainder taken from reference TRBV5-6 and TRBJ2-7, is DAGVTQSPTHLIKTRGQQVTLRCSPKSGHDTVSWYQQALGQGPQFIFQYYEEEERQRGNFPDRFSGHQFPNYSSELNVNALLLGDSALYLCASSFNIGQGSVHEQYFGPGTRLTVT.

The genes are TRBV21-1 and TRBJ2-7; TRBD1 is taken as the D call from the table, unchecked against the DNA. TRBV21-1 is flagged as a pseudogene. The CDR3 spans 16 residues. CDR3 in amino acids: CASSNQLGQGFYEQYF. CDR3 coding DNA: TGTGCCAGCAGCAACCAATTGGGACAGGGTTTCTACGAGCAGTACTTC.

The V and J genes are TRBV6-1 and TRBJ1-3; D is uncertain. Per the germline V gene, CDR1 is MNHNS and CDR2 is SASEGT. The CDR3 sequence is 14 residues long. Trimming took off 3 bases at V and 0 bases at J, with 6 bases between the two ends. The CDR3: CASSELSSGNTIYF. The CDR3 DNA reads TGTGCCAGCAGTGAGTTGAGCTCTGGAAACACCATATATTTT.

The chain carries TRBV9 and TRBJ2-1; TRBD2 matches at 8 bases. Germline CDR1 is SGDLS and CDR2 is YYNGEE. CDR3 length: 14 amino acids. V lost 8 bases to trimming and J lost 6 bases; unmatched junction nucleotides: 10. The CDR3 DNA reads TGTGCCAGTTCTAGCGGGTTGCAGCTCAATGAGCAGTTCTTC. Amino acid sequence: CASSSGLQLNEQFF.

This clone was detected only a few times. V is TRBV29-1 and J is TRBJ2-7; D uncertain. The length of the CDR3 is 12 residues. In germline, CDR1 is SQVTM, CDR2 ANQGSEA. Trimming took 7 bases from V and 0 from J, leaving 10 bases between them. CDR3: CSAQWSSYEQYF. The CDR3 region has the DNA TGCAGCGCCCAATGGAGCTCCTACGAGCAGTACTTC.

CDR3 sequence (DNA): TGTGCCAGCAGCCAGATGGACAGGGGGTACTACGAGCAGTACTTC. Protein sequence: CASSQMDRGYYEQYF. The V call is TRBV3-1 (or the pseudogene TRBV3-2), the J call TRBJ2-7; 10 bases align to TRBD1. The CDR3 runs to 15 residues. Germline CDR1 reads LGHDT; CDR2 reads YNNKEL (reference sequence). J gave up 3 bases and V 3 bases, and 5 bases lay outside the gene matches.

This clone has more than one count but fewer than ten. The genes are TRBV19 and TRBJ1-6; 7 bases are a match to TRBD1. CDR1 is LNHDA and CDR2 is SQIVND in the germline V gene (reference sequence). J was trimmed by 6 bases and V by 8 bases; bases with no gene match: 10. This CDR3 has 15 amino acids. The CDR3 sequence is CASSHRQGLNSPLHF. The DNA for the CDR3 is TGTGCCAGTTCACACCGACAGGGACTTAATTCACCCCTCCACTTT.

This rearrangement joins TRBV5-6 to TRBJ2-7, with unresolved D. This CDR3 has 13 amino acids. Germline V gene lookup returns CDR1 SGHDT and CDR2 YYEEEE. V was pared by 4 bases and J by 1 base, with 9 bases between. CDR3 in DNA: TGTGCCAGCAGCCTGGACGGTTCCTACGAGCAGTACTTC. This encodes CASSLDGSYEQYF.